Shown below are 3 T cell receptor beta chains from a single sample sequenced in a study of spatial heterogeneity in lung cancer. This sample's time point: sample taken at primary tumor resection. From tumor, nontumor lung or frozen PBMC, whole RNA was taken unsorted for sequencing. TCRdb redid the calling of the 5' RACE reads with MiXCR, one entry per CDR3 protein. The table includes about 2,600 distinct CDR3 sequences, about 4.5% detected once. The material sequenced was normal lung tissue next to the tumor, taken at surgery. The receptors stem from a female donor with early-stage non-small cell lung cancer.

In its sample, this clonotype is medium-sized (0.01 to 0.1%). The V and J genes are TRBV6-2 or TRBV6-3 and TRBJ1-5, with a weak D call TRBD1 (5 bases). The CDR3 runs 15 residues. Germline assignment: CDR1 MNHEY and CDR2 SVGEGT. V lost 3 bases and J 0 bases, leaving 9 bases between the germline ends. CDR3 in amino acids: CASSYWGNSNQPQHF. CDR3 DNA sequence: TGTGCCAGCAGTTATTGGGGGAATAGCAATCAGCCCCAGCATTTT.

Within the sample, this clonotype is medium-sized. V is TRBV6-5 and J is TRBJ2-1; TRBD2 is a possible D gene (5 bases). V lost 5 bases and J 0 bases, leaving 11 bases between the germline ends. The CDR3 is made up of 15 amino acids. Germline-derived CDR1 and CDR2 are MNHEY and SVGAGI. CDR3 residues: CASSLGLSSYNEQFF. The CDR3 DNA follows: TGTGCCAGCAGTCTAGGACTCTCCTCCTACAATGAGCAGTTCTTC.

This clonotype is medium-sized by share. The chain uses TRBV18 and TRBJ1-6; 8 bases match TRBD1. J was trimmed by 6 bases and V by 6 bases; bases with no gene match: 7. The V gene's germline CDR1 is KGHSH and CDR2 LQKENI. There are 15 residues in the CDR3. The chain's CDR3 is CASSEQGDPNSPLHF. Here the CDR3 DNA reads TGTGCCAGCTCTGAACAGGGGGACCCTAATTCACCCCTCCACTTT.